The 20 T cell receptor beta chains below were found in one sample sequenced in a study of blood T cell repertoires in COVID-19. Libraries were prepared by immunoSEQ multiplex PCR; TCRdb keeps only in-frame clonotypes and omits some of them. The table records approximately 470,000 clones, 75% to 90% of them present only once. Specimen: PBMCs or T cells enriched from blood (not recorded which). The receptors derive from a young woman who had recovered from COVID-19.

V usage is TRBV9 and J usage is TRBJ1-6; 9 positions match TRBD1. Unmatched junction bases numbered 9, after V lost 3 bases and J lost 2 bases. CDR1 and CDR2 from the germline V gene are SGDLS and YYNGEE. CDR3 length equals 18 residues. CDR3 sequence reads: CASSAKQGARTYNSPLHF. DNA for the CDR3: TGTGCCAGCAGCGCCAAACAGGGGGCGCGGACCTATAATTCACCCCTCCACTTT.

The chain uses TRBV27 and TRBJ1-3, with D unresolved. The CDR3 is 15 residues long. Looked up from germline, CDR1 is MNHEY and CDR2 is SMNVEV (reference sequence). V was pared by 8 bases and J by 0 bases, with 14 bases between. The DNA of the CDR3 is TGTGCCAGCGACCTTAGACTGATCTCTGGAAACACCATATATTTT. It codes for CASDLRLISGNTIYF.

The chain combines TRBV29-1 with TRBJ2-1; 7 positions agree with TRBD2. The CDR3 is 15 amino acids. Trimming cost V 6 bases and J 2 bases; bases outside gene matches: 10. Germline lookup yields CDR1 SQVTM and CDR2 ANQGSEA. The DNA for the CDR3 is TGCAGCGTGGATGCGGCGGGGGTAACCTACAATGAGCAGTTCTTC. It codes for CSVDAAGVTYNEQFF.

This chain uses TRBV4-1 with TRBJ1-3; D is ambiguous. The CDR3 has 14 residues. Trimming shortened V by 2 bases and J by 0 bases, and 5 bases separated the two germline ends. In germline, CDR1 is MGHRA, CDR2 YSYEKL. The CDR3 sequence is CASSQPFSGNTIYF. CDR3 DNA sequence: TGCGCCAGCAGCCAACCATTCTCTGGAAACACCATATATTTT.

CDR3 bases: TGTGCCAGCCTCCCGGGGGTTATCTACGAGCAGTACTTC. This codes for CASLPGVIYEQYF. The chain links TRBV2 to TRBJ2-7; a weak D match, TRBD2 (6 bases). The CDR3 totals 13 residues. CDR1 is SNHLY and CDR2 is FYNNEI in the germline V gene. Between the trimmed V and J ends, which lost 8 bases and 3 bases, there was a span of 14 bases.

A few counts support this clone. The CDR3 loop is CASSPRGTGRKDTEAFF. Written as DNA, the CDR3 is TGTGCCAGCAGCCCCCGGGGGACAGGGAGGAAGGATACTGAAGCTTTCTTT. The chain recombines TRBV7-9 with TRBJ1-1; 9 nucleotides align to TRBD1. Germline values: CDR1 SEHNR, CDR2 FQNEAQ (reference sequence). The V segment lost 5 bases and the J segment 5 bases; nucleotides outside the gene matches: 15. This CDR3 comprises 17 residues.

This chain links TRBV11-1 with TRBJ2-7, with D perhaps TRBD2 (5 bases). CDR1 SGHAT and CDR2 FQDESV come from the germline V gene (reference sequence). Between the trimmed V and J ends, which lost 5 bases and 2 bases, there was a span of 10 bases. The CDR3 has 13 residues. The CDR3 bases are TGTGCCAGCAGCGGGAGCTTAACCTACGAGCAGTACTTC. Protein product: CASSGSLTYEQYF.

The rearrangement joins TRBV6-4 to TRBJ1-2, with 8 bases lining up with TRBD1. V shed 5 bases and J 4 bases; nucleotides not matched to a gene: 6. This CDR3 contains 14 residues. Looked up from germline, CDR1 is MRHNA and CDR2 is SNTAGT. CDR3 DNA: TGTGCCAGCAGTAAGGACAGGGAGACCTATGGCTACACCTTC. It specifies CASSKDRETYGYTF.

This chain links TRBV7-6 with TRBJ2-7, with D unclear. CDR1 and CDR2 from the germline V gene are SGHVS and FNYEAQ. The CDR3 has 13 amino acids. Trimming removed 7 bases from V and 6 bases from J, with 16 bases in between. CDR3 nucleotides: TGTGCCAGCACTCCTGGGTGGGCATCCGAGCAGTACTTC. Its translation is CASTPGWASEQYF.

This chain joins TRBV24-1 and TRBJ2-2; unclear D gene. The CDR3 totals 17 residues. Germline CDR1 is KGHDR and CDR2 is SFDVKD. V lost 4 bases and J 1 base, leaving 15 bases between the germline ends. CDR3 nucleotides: TGTGCCACCAGTGAATCTACTGATGTTGGGAACACCGGGGAGCTGTTTTTT. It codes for CATSESTDVGNTGELFF.

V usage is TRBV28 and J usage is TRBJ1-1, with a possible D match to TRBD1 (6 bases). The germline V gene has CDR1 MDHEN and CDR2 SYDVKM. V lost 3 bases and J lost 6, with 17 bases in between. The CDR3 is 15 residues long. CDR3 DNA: TGTGCCAGCAGTTTCCGCAAACAGGGATCCCCTGAAGCTTTCTTT. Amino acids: CASSFRKQGSPEAFF.

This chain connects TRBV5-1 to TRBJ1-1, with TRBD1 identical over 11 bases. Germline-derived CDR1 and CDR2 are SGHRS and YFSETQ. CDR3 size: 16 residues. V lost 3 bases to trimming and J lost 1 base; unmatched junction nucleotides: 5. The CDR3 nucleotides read TGCGCCAGCAGCTCCGGACAGGGGGCTTGGAACACTGAAGCTTTCTTT. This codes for CASSSGQGAWNTEAFF.

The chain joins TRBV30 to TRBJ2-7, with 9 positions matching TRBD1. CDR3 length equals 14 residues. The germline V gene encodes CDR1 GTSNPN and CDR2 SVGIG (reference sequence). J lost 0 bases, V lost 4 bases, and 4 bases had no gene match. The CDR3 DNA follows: TGTGCCTGGAACGGGACAGGGAGCTCCTACGAGCAGTACTTC. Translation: CAWNGTGSSYEQYF.

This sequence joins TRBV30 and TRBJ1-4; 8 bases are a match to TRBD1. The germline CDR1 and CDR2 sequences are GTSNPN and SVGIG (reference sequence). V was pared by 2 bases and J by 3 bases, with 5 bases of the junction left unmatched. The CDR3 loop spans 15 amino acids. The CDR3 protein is CAWSYQTGANEKLFF. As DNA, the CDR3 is TGTGCCTGGAGTTACCAGACAGGGGCTAATGAAAAACTGTTTTTT.

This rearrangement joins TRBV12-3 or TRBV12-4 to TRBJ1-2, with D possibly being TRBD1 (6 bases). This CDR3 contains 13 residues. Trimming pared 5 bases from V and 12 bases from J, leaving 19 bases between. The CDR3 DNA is TGTGCCAGCAGTCCCCGGGACATGGGGTTTGACACCTTC. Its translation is CASSPRDMGFDTF.

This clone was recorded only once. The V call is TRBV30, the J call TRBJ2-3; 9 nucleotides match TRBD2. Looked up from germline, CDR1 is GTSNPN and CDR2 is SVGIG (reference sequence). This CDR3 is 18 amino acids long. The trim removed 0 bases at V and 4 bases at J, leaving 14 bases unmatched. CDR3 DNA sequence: TGTGCCTGGAGTGTAGCCAGCGGGGGGCTGGGGATCGCAGATACGCAGTATTTT. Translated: CAWSVASGGLGIADTQYF.

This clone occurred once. CDR3 sequence reads: CASRDRGRGDTQYF. CDR3 bases: TGTGCCAGCAGGGACAGGGGGCGCGGAGATACGCAGTATTTT. The chain joins TRBV13 to TRBJ2-3, with TRBD1 identical over 11 bases. CDR1 and CDR2 (germline): PRHDT, FYEKMQ (reference sequence). This CDR3 spans 14 amino acids. After removal of 6 bases from V and 5 bases from J, the junction contained 4 bases not matched to a gene.

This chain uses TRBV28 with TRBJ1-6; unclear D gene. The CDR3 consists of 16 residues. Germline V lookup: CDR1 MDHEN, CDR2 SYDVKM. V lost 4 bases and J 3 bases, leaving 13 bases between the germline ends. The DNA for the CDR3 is TGTGCCAGCAGTTCCCGAGGAGGGAACTATAATTCACCCCTCCACTTT. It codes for CASSSRGGNYNSPLHF.

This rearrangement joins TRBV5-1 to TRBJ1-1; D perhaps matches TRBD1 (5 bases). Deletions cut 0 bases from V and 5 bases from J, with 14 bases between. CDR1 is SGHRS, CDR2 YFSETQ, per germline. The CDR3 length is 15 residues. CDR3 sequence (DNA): TGCGCCAGCAGCTTGGCCTTTGGGGCAGGGACTGAAGCTTTCTTT. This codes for CASSLAFGAGTEAFF.

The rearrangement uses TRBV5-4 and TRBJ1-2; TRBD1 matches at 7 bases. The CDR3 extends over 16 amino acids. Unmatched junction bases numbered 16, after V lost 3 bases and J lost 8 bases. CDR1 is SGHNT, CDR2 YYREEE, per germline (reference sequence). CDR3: CASSSGDSRGMRGYTF. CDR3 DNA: TGTGCCAGCAGCTCCGGGGACAGCCGAGGGATGAGGGGCTACACCTTC.